What follows are 17 T cell receptor beta chains derived from one specimen sequenced in a study of T and B cells in COVID-19 patients. Each TRB amplification used about 230-550 ng of genomic DNA from blood. Multiplex PCR with BIOMED2 TRB-A/B primer pools amplified TRB rearrangements. TCRdb independently ran MiXCR on the multiplex PCR reads; one entry per CDR3 protein. The table records about 16,000 distinct CDR3 sequences, roughly a quarter of them present only once. Sequences were obtained from blood. The receptors come from a human donor who had recovered from COVID-19.

This chain joins TRBV5-4 and TRBJ2-1, with 10 bases matching TRBD2. Trimming at V came to 10 bases and at J to 5 bases, leaving 6 bases not matched to a gene. The CDR3 loop spans 13 amino acids. Germline V gives CDR1 SGHNT, CDR2 YYREEE (reference sequence). The CDR3 DNA follows: TGTGCCTGTCGGACTAGCGGCCACAATGAGCAGTTCTTC. Its protein is CACRTSGHNEQFF.

In this sample, this clonotype turned up a few times. The V call is TRBV5-1, the J call TRBJ2-7, with 7 bases that match TRBD1. The CDR3 has 15 residues. Germline CDR1 and CDR2: SGHRS and YFSETQ. The ends lost 0 bases at V and 0 bases at J; junction bases unmatched: 3. In DNA form, the CDR3 reads TGCGCCAGCAGCTTGGGGACAGGAGACTCCTACGAGCAGTACTTC. Its translation is CASSLGTGDSYEQYF.

By proportion, this clonotype is medium-sized. CDR3 residues: CASSALNSLGANVLTF. In DNA, the CDR3 is TGTGCCAGCTCAGCGCTGAACTCTCTGGGGGCCAACGTCCTGACTTTC. This chain joins TRBV6-9 and TRBJ2-6, with D hard to call. CDR1 and CDR2 from the germline V gene are MNHGY and SVAAGI. The CDR3 spans 16 residues. With 8 bases removed from V and 4 bases from J, the gap between germline ends came to 18 bases.

V and J are TRBV6-5 and TRBJ2-7; 7 bases match TRBD1. CDR1 is MNHEY, CDR2 SVGAGI, per germline. Trimming cost V 5 bases and J 2 bases; bases outside gene matches: 6. The CDR3 covers 14 residues. The CDR3 DNA sequence: TGTGCCAGCAGTACCCGGGACAGCCCCTACGAGCAGTACTTC. This gives the protein CASSTRDSPYEQYF.

This clonotype has a count of ten or more. This chain connects TRBV5-5 to TRBJ2-7, with D unresolved. The CDR3 loop spans 14 amino acids. Germline V lookup: CDR1 SGHKS, CDR2 YYEKEE (reference sequence). Trimming shortened V by 0 bases and J by 2 bases, and 9 bases separated the two germline ends. The CDR3 DNA follows: TGTGCCAGCAGCTTGGGGACGGGCACCTACGAGCAGTACTTC. Translation gives CASSLGTGTYEQYF.

CDR3 DNA sequence: TGTGCCAGCAGCCCCGGGACTAGCAGTTACGAGCAGTACTTC. It translates to CASSPGTSSYEQYF. This chain uses TRBV5-6 with TRBJ2-7; the match to TRBD2 covers 9 bases. Germline V gives CDR1 SGHDT, CDR2 YYEEEE. The J segment lost 4 bases and the V segment lost 4 bases, leaving 6 bases of the junction unmatched. The CDR3 has 14 residues.

V usage is TRBV6-5 and J usage is TRBJ2-3, with D hard to call. CDR1 and CDR2 (germline): MNHEY, SVGAGI. The CDR3 contains 16 residues. V was trimmed by 6 bases and J by 1 base, leaving 17 bases between them. The CDR3 loop reads CASRARTLGGTDTQYF. The CDR3 DNA sequence: TGTGCCAGCAGAGCTAGAACCTTAGGAGGCACAGATACGCAGTATTTT.

Judged by abundance, this clonotype is medium-sized. This sequence joins TRBV12-3 or TRBV12-4 and TRBJ2-1; D ambiguous. This CDR3 is built from 11 residues. V lost 3 bases and J 4 bases, leaving 1 base between the germline ends. CDR3: CASSLYNEQFF. The CDR3 DNA sequence: TGTGCCAGCAGTTTGTACAATGAGCAGTTCTTC.

The table lists this clonotype with many counts. J is TRBJ2-3 and V is TRBV6-2 or TRBV6-3, with 7 nucleotides matching TRBD1. The CDR3 length is 15 residues. In germline, CDR1 is MNHEY, CDR2 SVGEGT. The trim removed 4 bases at V and 2 bases at J, leaving 6 bases unmatched. CDR3 DNA: TGTGCCAGCAGTTCAGGGACAGCTGACACAGATACGCAGTATTTT. Its translation: CASSSGTADTDTQYF.

This clonotype was counted a few times. The chain couples TRBV27 to TRBJ1-1, with D perhaps TRBD1 (6 bases). Germline V CDR1 and CDR2: MNHEY, SMNVEV (reference sequence). Trimming left V 1 base short and J 3 bases short, with 15 bases between. The CDR3 runs 16 residues. The CDR3, as DNA: TGTGCCAGCAGTTTATGGTGGGGACCAGGGGACACTGAAGCTTTCTTT. Translation: CASSLWWGPGDTEAFF.

In its sample, this clonotype ranks as medium-sized (0.01 to 0.1%). The chain joins TRBV29-1 to TRBJ2-1, with 12 nucleotides matching TRBD1. J lost 0 bases, V lost 6 bases, and 18 bases had no gene match. The germline V gene has CDR1 SQVTM and CDR2 ANQGSEA. There are 20 residues in the CDR3. The CDR3 DNA sequence: TGCAGCGTCCTTATACGACCGGGACAGGGGGCGTTTAGCTCCTACAATGAGCAGTTCTTC. Amino acids: CSVLIRPGQGAFSSYNEQFF.

This clonotype was recorded many times. V usage is TRBV19 and J usage is TRBJ1-2; 12 bases align to TRBD1. CDR3 length equals 14 residues. Germline assignment: CDR1 LNHDA and CDR2 SQIVND (reference sequence). J lost 7 bases, V lost 6 bases, and 6 bases had no gene match. The CDR3 DNA reads as TGTGCCAGTAGCTCGGGACAGGGGGCGCTTGGCTACACCTTC. It encodes CASSSGQGALGYTF.

The DNA of the CDR3 is TGTGCCAGCAGCCCTAAGGGACAGGGCGGGTCAGGGGAGCAGTTCTTC. It codes for CASSPKGQGGSGEQFF. The chain carries TRBV5-6 and TRBJ2-1; 9 bases fit TRBD1. The CDR3 is 16 residues long. V was clipped by 4 bases and J by 10 bases; unmatched bases: 15. Germline V gives CDR1 SGHDT, CDR2 YYEEEE.

This rearrangement joins TRBV6-2 or TRBV6-3 to TRBJ2-1; no clear D. Trimming cost V 2 bases and J 7 bases, with 6 bases left between them. The CDR3 loop spans 12 amino acids. In germline, CDR1 is MNHEY, CDR2 SVGEGT. The CDR3 is CASSYGVNEQFF. CDR3 coding DNA: TGTGCCAGCAGTTACGGGGTTAATGAGCAGTTCTTC.

The chain has TRBV6-1 and TRBJ1-1; D ambiguous. Germline V gene data show CDR1 as MNHNS and CDR2 as SASEGT. Trimming took 9 bases from V and 1 from J, leaving 15 bases between them. The CDR3 length is 14 residues. The CDR3 spells CASVRPQPNTEAFF. For the CDR3, the DNA is TGTGCCAGTGTTCGGCCGCAGCCGAACACTGAAGCTTTCTTT.

This clonotype has more than one count but fewer than ten. This chain links TRBV5-1 with TRBJ2-1, with 7 positions matching TRBD2. CDR1 is SGHRS, CDR2 YFSETQ, per germline. V lost 2 bases to trimming and J lost 0 bases; unmatched junction nucleotides: 5. This CDR3 contains 16 residues. The CDR3 DNA reads TGCGCCAGCAGCTTTAATAGCGGGTCCTCCTACAATGAGCAGTTCTTC. This translates into CASSFNSGSSYNEQFF.

In this sample, this clonotype turned up a few times. The chain combines TRBV5-4 with TRBJ1-2, with 7 positions matching TRBD1. The CDR3 totals 16 residues. Germline assignment: CDR1 SGHNT and CDR2 YYREEE (reference sequence). The V and J ends lost 3 bases and 2 bases, in that order; junction bases with no gene match: 10. The CDR3 loop reads CASSSFWTGANYGYTF. In DNA form, the CDR3 reads TGTGCCAGCAGCTCCTTTTGGACAGGCGCAAACTATGGCTACACCTTC.